These T cell receptor beta chains were read from a single sample in a study of blood T cell repertoires in COVID-19. Assay used: immunoSEQ multiplex PCR; TCRdb lists only in-frame clones, some missing. This table has roughly 230,000 clones, around 87% appearing once. The sample comprised PBMCs or T cells enriched from blood (not recorded which). The source of these receptors is a man aged 25 to 45 in a cohort exposed to, infected with or recovered from COVID-19 (not recorded which). CDR3s include the opening cysteine and the closing phenylalanine or tryptophan. The D gene is left open where the match is weak. Not all rows give a size; the values are once, few, many and, for expanded clones, a class.

size: .; J: TRBJ1-1; D: .; length: 15; V: TRBV7-9; CDR3: CASSLTVGGSTEAFF; DNA: TGTGCCAGCAGCTTAACCGTAGGTGGGAGCACTGAAGCTTTCTTT
size: .; J: TRBJ2-2; D: TRBD1; length: 15; V: TRBV19; CDR3: CASSTKDRFTGELFF; DNA: TGTGCCAGTAGTACAAAGGACAGGTTCACCGGGGAGCTGTTTTTT
size: once; J: TRBJ1-3; D: .; length: 14; V: TRBV15; CDR3: CATRDGGSGNTIYF; DNA: TGTGCCACCAGGGACGGGGGGTCTGGAAACACCATATATTTT
size: few; J: TRBJ2-7; D: TRBD2; length: 14; V: TRBV27; CDR3: CASSAGLGSYEQYF; DNA: TGTGCCAGCAGTGCGGGACTAGGTAGCTACGAGCAGTACTTC
size: .; J: TRBJ1-1; D: TRBD1; length: 16; V: TRBV24-1; CDR3: CATSDSARTGWAEAFF; DNA: TGTGCCACCAGTGATTCTGCTCGGACAGGGTGGGCTGAAGCTTTCTTT
size: .; J: TRBJ2-6; D: .; length: 16; V: TRBV18; CDR3: CASSLYGGSGANVLTF; DNA: TGTGCCAGCTCATTATACGGGGGCTCTGGGGCCAACGTCCTGACTTTC
size: few; J: TRBJ2-3; D: TRBD2; length: 15; V: TRBV7-2; CDR3: CASSLVGRAGDTQYF; DNA: TGTGCCAGCAGCTTAGTCGGGAGGGCCGGAGATACGCAGTATTTT
size: .; J: TRBJ1-5; D: TRBD1; length: 14; V: TRBV18; CDR3: CASTRQGHYQPQHF; DNA: TGTGCCAGCACGAGACAGGGTCATTATCAGCCCCAGCATTTT
size: .; J: TRBJ2-7; D: TRBD1; length: 12; V: TRBV3-1/TRBV3-2; CDR3: CASSRRDRLVTF; DNA: TGTGCCAGCAGCCGACGGGACAGACTTGTAACCTTC
size: .; J: TRBJ1-2; D: TRBD1; length: 15; V: TRBV3-1/TRBV3-2; CDR3: CASSQNSRGRYGYTF; DNA: TGTGCCAGCAGCCAAAACTCCAGGGGGCGGTATGGCTACACCTTC
size: .; J: TRBJ2-1; D: .; length: 15; V: TRBV7-6; CDR3: CASSVDPTRYNEQFF; DNA: TGTGCCAGCAGCGTTGATCCGACTCGGTACAATGAGCAGTTCTTC
size: .; J: TRBJ2-5; D: TRBD1; length: 15; V: TRBV7-2; CDR3: CASSPGQGFGETQYF; DNA: TGTGCCAGCAGCCCTGGACAGGGCTTCGGGGAGACCCAGTACTTC
size: .; J: TRBJ2-1; D: .; length: 11; V: TRBV10-1; CDR3: CASSVPGVVFF; DNA: TGCGCCAGCAGTGTTCCGGGAGTTGTGTTCTTC
size: .; J: TRBJ2-4; D: TRBD2; length: 16; V: TRBV27; CDR3: CASSPRLAGAKNIQYF; DNA: TGTGCCAGCAGTCCCAGACTAGCGGGAGCCAAAAACATTCAGTACTTC
size: once; J: TRBJ2-2; D: TRBD1; length: 14; V: TRBV28; CDR3: CASSLDRGAGELFF; DNA: TGTGCCAGCAGTTTAGACAGGGGGGCCGGGGAGCTGTTTTTT
size: .; J: TRBJ2-5; D: TRBD2; length: 17; V: TRBV19; CDR3: CASSIVPTGRGGETQYF; DNA: TGTGCCAGTAGTATAGTTCCCACGGGGAGGGGCGGTGAGACCCAGTACTTC
size: .; J: TRBJ1-2; D: .; length: 14; V: TRBV29-1; CDR3: CSVDSEGGGYGYTF; DNA: TGCAGCGTTGATTCTGAAGGGGGGGGTTATGGCTACACCTTC
size: .; J: TRBJ2-7; D: TRBD1; length: 16; V: TRBV28; CDR3: CASSSFGQGSSYEQYF; DNA: TGTGCCAGCAGCTCCTTCGGACAGGGAAGCTCATACGAGCAGTACTTC
size: few; J: TRBJ2-5; D: .; length: 15; V: TRBV3-1/TRBV3-2; CDR3: CASSQRTGYQETQYF; DNA: TGTGCCAGCAGCCAACGCACAGGGTACCAAGAGACCCAGTACTTC
size: .; J: TRBJ2-3; D: .; length: 16; V: TRBV14; CDR3: CASSHPPGTRGDTQYF; DNA: TGTGCCAGCAGCCATCCACCCGGGACTCGAGGAGATACGCAGTATTTT
size: .; J: TRBJ1-5; D: .; length: 15; V: TRBV10-2; CDR3: CASSAGGGSSQPQHF; DNA: TGCGCCAGCAGTGCCGGCGGGGGGAGCAGTCAGCCCCAGCATTTT
size: .; J: TRBJ2-7; D: .; length: 13; V: TRBV5-4; CDR3: CASSFGHTYEQYF; DNA: TGTGCCAGCAGCTTCGGACATACCTACGAGCAGTACTTC
size: .; J: TRBJ2-5; D: TRBD2; length: 16; V: TRBV5-5; CDR3: CASSLGTSGVVETQYF; DNA: TGTGCCAGCAGCTTGGGGACTAGCGGAGTAGTGGAGACCCAGTACTTC
size: .; J: TRBJ2-1; D: TRBD2; length: 15; V: TRBV9; CDR3: CASKKGTNRNNEQFF; DNA: TGTGCCAGCAAAAAAGGGACTAATCGGAACAATGAGCAGTTCTTC
size: .; J: TRBJ2-7; D: TRBD1; length: 14; V: TRBV10-3; CDR3: CAISPGTGIYEQYF; DNA: TGTGCCATCAGCCCCGGGACAGGGATCTACGAGCAGTACTTC
size: once; J: TRBJ2-1; D: .; length: 16; V: TRBV7-2; CDR3: CASSLVQGVGSNEQFF; DNA: TGTGCCAGCAGCTTAGTTCAAGGGGTGGGTAGCAATGAGCAGTTCTTC
size: .; J: TRBJ2-7; D: TRBD1; length: 14; V: TRBV5-1; CDR3: CASSPGGNLYEQYF; DNA: TGCGCCAGCAGCCCAGGGGGCAATCTTTACGAGCAGTACTTC
size: .; J: TRBJ2-7; D: .; length: 11; V: TRBV6-5; CDR3: CASRQEIEQYF; DNA: TGTGCCAGCAGACAGGAGATCGAGCAGTACTTC
size: .; J: TRBJ2-7; D: .; length: 15; V: TRBV18; CDR3: CASSPPGAGNYEQYF; DNA: TGTGCCAGCTCACCACCGGGGGCAGGCAATTACGAGCAGTACTTC
size: .; J: TRBJ2-3; D: .; length: 16; V: TRBV11-2; CDR3: CASSFRPLEGTDTQYF; DNA: TGTGCCAGCAGCTTCCGGCCCCTTGAGGGCACAGATACGCAGTATTTT
size: .; J: TRBJ2-2; D: .; length: 13; V: TRBV29-1; CDR3: CSVKQGNTGELFF; DNA: TGCAGCGTTAAACAGGGTAACACCGGGGAGCTGTTTTTT
size: few; J: TRBJ2-5; D: .; length: 16; V: TRBV7-9; CDR3: CASSFVITVNRETQYF; DNA: TGTGCCAGCAGCTTTGTGATCACAGTTAACAGAGAGACCCAGTACTTC
size: few; J: TRBJ2-2; D: .; length: 17; V: TRBV9; CDR3: CASSVVSWPTRGGELFF; DNA: TGTGCCAGCAGCGTAGTATCTTGGCCTACCCGGGGCGGGGAGCTGTTTTTT
size: few; J: TRBJ1-1; D: TRBD1; length: 17; V: TRBV6-1; CDR3: CASSGTTGGAENTEAFF; DNA: TGTGCCAGCAGTGGAACTACAGGGGGCGCGGAGAACACTGAAGCTTTCTTT
size: .; J: TRBJ2-5; D: TRBD2; length: 15; V: TRBV6-7; CDR3: CATAGLAGVWETQYF; DNA: TGTGCCACCGCCGGACTAGCGGGAGTTTGGGAGACCCAGTACTTC
size: .; J: TRBJ2-7; D: TRBD1; length: 15; V: TRBV10-3; CDR3: CAISDPGTASYEQYF; DNA: TGTGCCATCAGTGACCCCGGGACAGCCTCCTACGAGCAGTACTTC
size: .; J: TRBJ2-7; D: TRBD2; length: 15; V: TRBV6-6; CDR3: CASSYLASGGYEQYF; DNA: TGTGCCAGCAGTTATCTGGCTAGCGGAGGCTACGAGCAGTACTTC
size: .; J: TRBJ2-3; D: TRBD2; length: 16; V: TRBV18; CDR3: CASSGTLAGNTDTQYF; DNA: TGTGCCAGCTCAGGAACACTAGCGGGGAACACAGATACGCAGTATTTT
size: .; J: TRBJ2-2; D: .; length: 14; V: TRBV7-3; CDR3: CASREGPNTGELFF; DNA: TGTGCCAGCAGAGAGGGCCCAAACACCGGGGAGCTGTTTTTT
size: .; J: TRBJ2-5; D: TRBD2; length: 15; V: TRBV5-1; CDR3: CASSFSSGDQETQYF; DNA: TGCGCCAGCAGCTTCAGTAGCGGGGACCAAGAGACCCAGTACTTC
size: .; J: TRBJ1-4; D: .; length: 15; V: TRBV7-6; CDR3: CASSSPRRGHEKLFF; DNA: TGTGCCAGCAGCTCCCCCCGTCGGGGTCATGAAAAACTGTTTTTT
size: .; J: TRBJ2-1; D: TRBD2; length: 16; V: TRBV27; CDR3: CASSPSELAGDNEQFF; DNA: TGTGCCAGCAGCCCCTCGGAGCTAGCGGGAGACAATGAGCAGTTCTTC
size: once; J: TRBJ1-1; D: TRBD1; length: 16; V: TRBV28; CDR3: CASSSPRGQGATEAFF; DNA: TGTGCCAGCAGTTCACCCCGCGGACAGGGGGCCACTGAAGCTTTCTTT
size: .; J: TRBJ2-1; D: TRBD2; length: 15; V: TRBV7-3; CDR3: CASRLAGEGFNEQFF; DNA: TGTGCCAGCAGGCTCGCGGGGGAGGGGTTCAATGAGCAGTTCTTC
size: few; J: TRBJ2-7; D: .; length: 14; V: TRBV7-2; CDR3: CASSLEFQVKEQYF; DNA: TGTGCCAGCAGCTTAGAATTCCAGGTCAAGGAGCAGTACTTC
size: .; J: TRBJ2-3; D: .; length: 17; V: TRBV7-9; CDR3: CASSLAEGKWGTDTQYF; DNA: TGTGCCAGCAGCTTAGCAGAGGGAAAGTGGGGCACAGATACGCAGTATTTT
size: .; J: TRBJ1-1; D: .; length: 14; V: TRBV18; CDR3: CASSPQRQNTEAFF; DNA: TGTGCCAGCTCACCACAGCGTCAGAACACTGAAGCTTTCTTT
size: .; J: TRBJ2-3; D: TRBD1; length: 14; V: TRBV5-1; CDR3: CASSWGQGKDTQYF; DNA: TGCGCCAGCAGCTGGGGACAGGGGAAAGATACGCAGTATTTT
size: .; J: TRBJ2-3; D: .; length: 17; V: TRBV7-3; CDR3: CASSATRGGTAPDTQYF; DNA: TGTGCCAGCAGCGCCACCAGAGGGGGGACAGCACCAGATACGCAGTATTTT
size: .; J: TRBJ1-5; D: .; length: 14; V: TRBV19; CDR3: CASSIFRSNQPQHF; DNA: TGTGCCAGTAGTATTTTCCGTAGCAATCAGCCCCAGCATTTT
size: .; J: TRBJ2-7; D: TRBD2; length: 18; V: TRBV7-9; CDR3: CASSFRRDSGNPSYEQYF; DNA: TGTGCCAGCAGCTTCCGCCGTGATAGCGGGAACCCCTCCTACGAGCAGTACTTC
size: .; J: TRBJ1-1; D: TRBD1; length: 15; V: TRBV28; CDR3: CASSGTDTLNTEAFF; DNA: TGTGCCAGCAGCGGGACAGACACATTGAACACTGAAGCTTTCTTT
size: .; J: TRBJ1-1; D: TRBD1; length: 15; V: TRBV24-1; CDR3: CATSDHRTGGTEAFF; DNA: TGTGCCACCAGTGACCATAGGACAGGGGGAACTGAAGCTTTCTTT